These 9 T cell receptor beta chains originate from one sample sequenced in a study of T-cell reconstitution after alpha-beta-depleted transplantation in children. Library preparation (for TCRbeta) was performed with unique molecular identifiers. TCRdb reprocessed the PCR reads with MiXCR, giving one entry per CDR3 protein. The profile shows about 610,000 distinct CDR3 sequences, roughly a tenth of them singletons. Sequenced here: PBMCs from the stem cell graft donor, sampled from the stem cell graft. Receptors originate from a human donor who donated a stem cell graft to a child with acute myeloid leukemia.

This rearrangement joins TRBV29-1 to TRBJ2-1; D might be TRBD1 (5 bases). The CDR3 spans 11 residues. Germline V lookup: CDR1 SQVTM, CDR2 ANQGSEA. V shed 8 bases and J shed 7 bases, with 12 bases lying between them. The CDR3 is CSLLKGNEQFF. The CDR3 DNA sequence: TGCAGCCTATTGAAGGGGAATGAGCAGTTCTTC.

The genes are TRBV7-3 and TRBJ2-3, with a possible D match to TRBD2 (5 bases). Germline V gives CDR1 SGHTA, CDR2 FQGTGA. The CDR3 is 16 residues long. Between the trimmed V and J ends, which lost 5 bases and 1 base, there was a span of 16 bases. DNA of the CDR3: TGTGCCAGCAGCCCCATCTCGCGGGCTGGCACAGATACGCAGTATTTT. The encoded protein is CASSPISRAGTDTQYF.

The chain recombines TRBV4-2 with TRBJ1-1, with D maybe TRBD1 (5 bases). This CDR3 spans 15 amino acids. Looked up from germline, CDR1 is LGHNA and CDR2 is YNFKEQ. V was clipped by 0 bases and J by 6 bases, with 14 bases between them. CDR3 bases: TGTGCCAGCAGCCAAGAAAGTCAGGGTTTGGCTGAAGCTTTCTTT. This codes for CASSQESQGLAEAFF.

The V gene is TRBV27, the J gene TRBJ2-1; no definite D call. V was shortened by 3 bases and J by 7 bases, with 10 bases between the two germline ends. The CDR3 has 13 amino acids. Germline assignment: CDR1 MNHEY and CDR2 SMNVEV (reference sequence). CDR3 loop: CASSLYYRNEQFF. The CDR3 DNA reads as TGTGCCAGCAGTTTGTACTATAGAAATGAGCAGTTCTTC.

This clonotype was observed many times. The CDR3 DNA reads TGTGCCAGCAGTGAAGGGCGGACAGCTCTCTACGAGCAGTACTTC. Its protein product is CASSEGRTALYEQYF. This chain connects TRBV2 to TRBJ2-7; a possible D gene is TRBD1 (6 bases). V lost 1 base and J 3 bases, leaving 13 bases between the germline ends. The CDR3 covers 15 residues. The germline CDR1 and CDR2 sequences are SNHLY and FYNNEI.

The sample holds one count of this clonotype. This may be a read error, as it is one base from a much larger clone. Because it lacks the conserved phenylalanine or tryptophan at the end, this CDR3 is likely a read error. The chain carries TRBV20-1 and TRBJ2-7; 9 positions agree with TRBD1. Germline V lookup: CDR1 DFQATT, CDR2 SNEGSKA (reference sequence). The V segment lost 5 bases and the J segment 0 bases; nucleotides outside the gene matches: 8. This CDR3 has 15 amino acids. Here the CDR3 DNA reads TGCAGTGCTCAGAGTTGGGACAGGGTCTCCTACGAGCAGTACTGC. Its translation is CSAQSWDRVSYEQYC.

This clonotype came up many times. The rearrangement links TRBV12-3 or TRBV12-4 to TRBJ2-1, with TRBD2 as a possible D gene (5 bases). The CDR3 contains 17 residues. V was shortened by 3 bases and J by 1 base, with 16 bases between the two germline ends. CDR3 region: CASSFFRTTRSYNEQFF. CDR3 in DNA: TGTGCCAGCAGTTTTTTTAGAACAACTAGGTCCTACAATGAGCAGTTCTTC.

This clonotype appeared a few times. This chain links TRBV6-4 with TRBJ1-1; TRBD1 matches at 7 bases. CDR1 and CDR2 from the germline V gene are MRHNA and SNTAGT. Trimming removed 3 bases from V and 9 bases from J; junction bases left unmatched: 7. This CDR3 is 13 amino acids long. This CDR3 reads CASSEGRGNKAFF. CDR3 nucleotide sequence: TGTGCCAGCAGTGAAGGCAGGGGGAACAAAGCTTTCTTT.

This clonotype occurred many times. The chain is built from TRBV20-1 and TRBJ1-5, with 10 positions matching TRBD1. The CDR3 is made up of 16 amino acids. Trimming at V came to 6 bases and at J to 5 bases, leaving 13 bases not matched to a gene. Germline assignment: CDR1 DFQATT and CDR2 SNEGSKA (reference sequence). The CDR3 reads CSALDRGPTPDQPQHF. The DNA for the CDR3 is TGCAGTGCCCTCGACAGGGGGCCGACCCCCGATCAGCCCCAGCATTTT.